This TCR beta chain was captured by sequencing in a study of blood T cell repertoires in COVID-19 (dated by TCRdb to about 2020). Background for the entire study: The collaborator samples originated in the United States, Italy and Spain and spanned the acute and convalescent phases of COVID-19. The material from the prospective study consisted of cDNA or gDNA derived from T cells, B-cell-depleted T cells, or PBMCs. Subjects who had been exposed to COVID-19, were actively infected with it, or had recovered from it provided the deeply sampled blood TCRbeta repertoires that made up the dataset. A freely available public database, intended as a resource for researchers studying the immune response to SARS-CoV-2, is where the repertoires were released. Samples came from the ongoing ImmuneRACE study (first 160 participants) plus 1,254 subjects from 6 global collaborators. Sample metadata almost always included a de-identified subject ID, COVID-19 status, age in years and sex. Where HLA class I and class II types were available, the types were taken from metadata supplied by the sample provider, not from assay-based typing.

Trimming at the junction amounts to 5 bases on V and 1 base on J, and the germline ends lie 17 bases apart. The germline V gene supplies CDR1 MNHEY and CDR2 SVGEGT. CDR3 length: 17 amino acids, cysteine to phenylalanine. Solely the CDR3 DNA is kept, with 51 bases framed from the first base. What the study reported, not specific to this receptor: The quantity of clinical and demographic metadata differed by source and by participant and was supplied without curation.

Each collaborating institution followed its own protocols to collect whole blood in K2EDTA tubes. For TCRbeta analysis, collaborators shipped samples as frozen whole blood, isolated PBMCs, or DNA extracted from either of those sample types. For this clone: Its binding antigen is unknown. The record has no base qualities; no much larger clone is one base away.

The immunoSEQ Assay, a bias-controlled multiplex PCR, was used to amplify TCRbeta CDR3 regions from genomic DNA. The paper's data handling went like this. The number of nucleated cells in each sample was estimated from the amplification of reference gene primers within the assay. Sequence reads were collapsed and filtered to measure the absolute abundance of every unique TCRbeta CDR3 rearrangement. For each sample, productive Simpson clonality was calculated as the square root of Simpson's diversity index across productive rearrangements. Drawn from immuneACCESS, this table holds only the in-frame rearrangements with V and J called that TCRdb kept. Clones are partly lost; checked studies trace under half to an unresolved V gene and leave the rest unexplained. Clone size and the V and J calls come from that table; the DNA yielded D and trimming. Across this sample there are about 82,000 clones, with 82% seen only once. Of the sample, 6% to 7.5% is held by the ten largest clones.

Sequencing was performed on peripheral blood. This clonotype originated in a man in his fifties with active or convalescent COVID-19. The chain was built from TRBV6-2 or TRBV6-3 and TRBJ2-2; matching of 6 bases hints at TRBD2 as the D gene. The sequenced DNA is TGTGCCAGCAGTGACGACGGGGCAGCGGGGAACACCGGGGAGCTGTTTTTT. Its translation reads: CASSDDGAAGNTGELFF.